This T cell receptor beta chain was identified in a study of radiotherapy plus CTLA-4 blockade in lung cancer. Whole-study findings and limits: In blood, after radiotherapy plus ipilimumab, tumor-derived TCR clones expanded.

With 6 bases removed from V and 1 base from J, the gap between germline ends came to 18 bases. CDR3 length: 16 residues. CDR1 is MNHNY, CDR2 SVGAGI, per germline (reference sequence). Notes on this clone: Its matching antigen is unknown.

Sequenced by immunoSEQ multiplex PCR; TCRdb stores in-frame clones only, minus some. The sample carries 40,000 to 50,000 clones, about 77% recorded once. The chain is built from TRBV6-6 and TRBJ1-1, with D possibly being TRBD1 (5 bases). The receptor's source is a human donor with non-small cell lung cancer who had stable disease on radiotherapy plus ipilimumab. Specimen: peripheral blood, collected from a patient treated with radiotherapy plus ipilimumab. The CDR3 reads CASRVGGRRGNTEAFF. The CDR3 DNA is TGTGCCAGCAGGGTGGGGGGGAGAAGAGGGAACACTGAAGCTTTCTTT.